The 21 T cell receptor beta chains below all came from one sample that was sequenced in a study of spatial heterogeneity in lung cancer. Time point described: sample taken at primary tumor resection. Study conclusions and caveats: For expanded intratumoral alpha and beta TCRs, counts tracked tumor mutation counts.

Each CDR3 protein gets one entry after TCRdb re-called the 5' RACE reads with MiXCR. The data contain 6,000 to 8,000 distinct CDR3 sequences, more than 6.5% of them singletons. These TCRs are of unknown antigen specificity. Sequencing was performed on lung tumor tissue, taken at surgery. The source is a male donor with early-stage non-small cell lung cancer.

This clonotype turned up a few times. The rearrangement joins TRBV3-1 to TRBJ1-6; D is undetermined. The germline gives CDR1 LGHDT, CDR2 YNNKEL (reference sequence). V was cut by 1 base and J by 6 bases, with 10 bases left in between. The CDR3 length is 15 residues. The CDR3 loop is CASSQGGAFNSPLHF. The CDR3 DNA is TGTGCCAGCAGCCAAGGGGGAGCTTTTAATTCACCCCTCCACTTT.

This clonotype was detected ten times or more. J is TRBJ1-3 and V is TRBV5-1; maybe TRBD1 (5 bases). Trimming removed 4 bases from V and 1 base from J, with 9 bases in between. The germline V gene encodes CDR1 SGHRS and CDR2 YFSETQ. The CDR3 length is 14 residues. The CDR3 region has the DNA TGCGCCAGCAGCGGGGGAACTTCTGGAAACACCATATATTTT. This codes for CASSGGTSGNTIYF.

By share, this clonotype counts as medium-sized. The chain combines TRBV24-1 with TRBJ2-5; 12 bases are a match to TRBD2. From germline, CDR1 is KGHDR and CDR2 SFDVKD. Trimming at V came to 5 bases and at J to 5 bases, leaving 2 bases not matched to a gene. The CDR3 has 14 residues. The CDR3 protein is CATSGGTSGETQYF. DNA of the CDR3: TGTGCCACCAGTGGTGGGACTAGCGGGGAGACCCAGTACTTC.

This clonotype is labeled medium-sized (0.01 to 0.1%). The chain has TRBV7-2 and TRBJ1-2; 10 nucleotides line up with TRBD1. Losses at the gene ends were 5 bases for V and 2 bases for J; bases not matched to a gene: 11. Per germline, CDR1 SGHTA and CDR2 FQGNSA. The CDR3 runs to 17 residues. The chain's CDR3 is CASSPTRGGQGNYGYTF. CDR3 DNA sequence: TGTGCCAGCAGCCCCACGCGGGGGGGACAGGGGAACTATGGCTACACCTTC.

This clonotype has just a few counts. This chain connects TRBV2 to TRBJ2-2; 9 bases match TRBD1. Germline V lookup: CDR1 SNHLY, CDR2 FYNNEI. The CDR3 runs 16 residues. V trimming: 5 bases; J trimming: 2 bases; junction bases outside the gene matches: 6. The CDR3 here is CASSKGQGSNTGELFF. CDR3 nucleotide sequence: TGTGCCAGCAGTAAAGGACAGGGGAGTAACACCGGGGAGCTGTTTTTT.

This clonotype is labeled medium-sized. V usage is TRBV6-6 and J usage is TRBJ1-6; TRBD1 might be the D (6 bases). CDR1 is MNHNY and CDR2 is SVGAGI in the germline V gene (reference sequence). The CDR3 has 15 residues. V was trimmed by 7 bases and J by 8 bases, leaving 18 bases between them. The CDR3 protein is CASTMTDRPDSPLHF. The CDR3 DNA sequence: TGTGCCAGCACCATGACCGACAGGCCCGATTCACCCCTCCACTTT.

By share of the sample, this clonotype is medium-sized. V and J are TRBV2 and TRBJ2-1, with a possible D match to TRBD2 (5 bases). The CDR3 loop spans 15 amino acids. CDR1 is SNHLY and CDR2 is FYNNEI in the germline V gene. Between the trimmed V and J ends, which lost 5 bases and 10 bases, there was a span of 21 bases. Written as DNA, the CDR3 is TGTGCCAGCAGTTTCTCCCCCCGAGGAGCGGAGGAGCAGTTCTTC. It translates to CASSFSPRGAEEQFF.

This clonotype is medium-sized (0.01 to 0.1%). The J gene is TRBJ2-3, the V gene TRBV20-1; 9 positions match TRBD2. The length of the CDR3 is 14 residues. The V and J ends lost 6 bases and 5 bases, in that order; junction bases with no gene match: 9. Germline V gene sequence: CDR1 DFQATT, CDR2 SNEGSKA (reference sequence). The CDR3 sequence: CSAGGGAEIDTQYF. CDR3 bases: TGCAGTGCGGGCGGGGGGGCCGAAATAGATACGCAGTATTTT.

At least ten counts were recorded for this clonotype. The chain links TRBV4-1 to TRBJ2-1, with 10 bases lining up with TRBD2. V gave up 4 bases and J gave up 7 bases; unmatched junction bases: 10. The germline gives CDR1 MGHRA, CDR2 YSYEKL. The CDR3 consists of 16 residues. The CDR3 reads CASSRPTSGKANEQFF. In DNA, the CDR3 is TGCGCCAGCAGCCGACCAACTAGCGGGAAAGCGAATGAGCAGTTCTTC.

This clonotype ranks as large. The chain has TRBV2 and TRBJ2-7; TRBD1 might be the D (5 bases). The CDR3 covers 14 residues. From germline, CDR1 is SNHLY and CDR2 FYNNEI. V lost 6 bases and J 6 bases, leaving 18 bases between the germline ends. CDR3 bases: TGTGCCAGCAGAGGAGCAGGGCGCGGATCCGAGCAGTACTTC. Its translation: CASRGAGRGSEQYF.

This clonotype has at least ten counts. CDR3 coding DNA: TGTGCCAGCAGTTTTATCCCTCGGACTAGCTTTCTGCACAATGAGCAGTTCTTC. Residues: CASSFIPRTSFLHNEQFF. The chain recombines TRBV28 with TRBJ2-1; 8 nucleotides match TRBD2. The CDR3 totals 18 residues. With V trimmed by 3 bases and J by 5 bases, 15 bases remained unmatched. The germline gives CDR1 MDHEN, CDR2 SYDVKM.

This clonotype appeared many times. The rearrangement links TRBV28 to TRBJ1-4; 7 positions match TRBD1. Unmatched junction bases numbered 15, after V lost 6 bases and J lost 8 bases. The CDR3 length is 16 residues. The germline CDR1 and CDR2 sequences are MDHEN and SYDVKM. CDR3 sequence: CASRMGTGTEEEKLFF. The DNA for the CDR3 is TGTGCCAGCAGGATGGGGACCGGGACAGAGGAGGAAAAACTGTTTTTT. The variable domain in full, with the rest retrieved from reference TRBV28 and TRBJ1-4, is DVKVTQSSRYLVKRTGEKVFLECVQDMDHENMFWYRQDPGLGLRLIYFSYDVKMKEKGDIPEGYSVSREKKERFSLILESASTNQTSMYLCASRMGTGTEEEKLFFGSGTQLSVL.

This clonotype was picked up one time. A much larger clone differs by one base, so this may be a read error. Written as DNA, the CDR3 is TGTGCCAGCAGTACTCCTAATATGGGAGAACAGTTCTTC. As protein: CASSTPNMGEQFF. The chain couples TRBV28 to TRBJ2-1, with D possibly being TRBD2 (5 bases). The ends were cut back, 5 bases at V and 13 bases at J, with 18 bases in the middle. The CDR3 runs to 13 residues. Per germline, CDR1 MDHEN and CDR2 SYDVKM.

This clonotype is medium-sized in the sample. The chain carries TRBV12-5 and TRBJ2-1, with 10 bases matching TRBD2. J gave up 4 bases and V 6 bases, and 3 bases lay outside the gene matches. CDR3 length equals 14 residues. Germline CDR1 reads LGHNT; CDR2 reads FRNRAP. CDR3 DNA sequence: TGTGCTAGTGGGAGCGGGGGGGCGTACAATGAGCAGTTCTTC. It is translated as CASGSGGAYNEQFF.

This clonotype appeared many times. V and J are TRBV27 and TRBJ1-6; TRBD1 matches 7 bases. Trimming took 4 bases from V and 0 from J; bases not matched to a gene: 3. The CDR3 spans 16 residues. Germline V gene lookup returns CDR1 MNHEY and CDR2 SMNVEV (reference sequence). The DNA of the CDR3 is TGTGCCAGCAGTTGGAGGGGGCACTCCTATAATTCACCCCTCCACTTT. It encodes CASSWRGHSYNSPLHF.

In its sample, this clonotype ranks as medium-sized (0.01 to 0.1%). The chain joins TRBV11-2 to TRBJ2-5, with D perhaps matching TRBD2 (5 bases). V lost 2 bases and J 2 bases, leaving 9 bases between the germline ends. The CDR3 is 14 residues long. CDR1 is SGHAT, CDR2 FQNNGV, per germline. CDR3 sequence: CASSLSRGQETQYF. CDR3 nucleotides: TGTGCCAGCAGCTTAAGTCGGGGTCAAGAGACCCAGTACTTC.

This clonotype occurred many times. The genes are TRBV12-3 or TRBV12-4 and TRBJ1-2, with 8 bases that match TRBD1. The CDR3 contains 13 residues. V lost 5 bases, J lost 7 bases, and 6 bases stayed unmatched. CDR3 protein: CASSPDRGSGYTF. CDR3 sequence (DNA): TGTGCCAGCAGTCCAGACAGGGGAAGTGGCTACACCTTC.

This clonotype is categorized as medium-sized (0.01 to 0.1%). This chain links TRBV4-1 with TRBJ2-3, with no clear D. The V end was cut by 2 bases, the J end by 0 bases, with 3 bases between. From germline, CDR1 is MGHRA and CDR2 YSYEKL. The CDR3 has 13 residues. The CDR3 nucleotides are TGCGCCAGCAGCCAACCTAGCACAGATACGCAGTATTTT. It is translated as CASSQPSTDTQYF.

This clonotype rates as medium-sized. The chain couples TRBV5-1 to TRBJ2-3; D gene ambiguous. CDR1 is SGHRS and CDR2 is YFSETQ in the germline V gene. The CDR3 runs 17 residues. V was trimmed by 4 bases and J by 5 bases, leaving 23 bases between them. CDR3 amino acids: CASSLHATQENGDTQYF. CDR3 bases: TGCGCCAGCAGCCTCCACGCTACTCAAGAGAACGGAGATACGCAGTATTTT.

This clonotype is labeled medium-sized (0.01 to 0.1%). CDR3 sequence (DNA): TGTGCCAGCAGCTCCTACGGGGAGGGAGATACGCAGTATTTT. This codes for CASSSYGEGDTQYF. This chain joins TRBV5-4 and TRBJ2-3; 7 bases align to TRBD2. This CDR3 comprises 14 residues. Looked up from germline, CDR1 is SGHNT and CDR2 is YYREEE (reference sequence). J lost 5 bases, V lost 3 bases, and 6 bases had no gene match.

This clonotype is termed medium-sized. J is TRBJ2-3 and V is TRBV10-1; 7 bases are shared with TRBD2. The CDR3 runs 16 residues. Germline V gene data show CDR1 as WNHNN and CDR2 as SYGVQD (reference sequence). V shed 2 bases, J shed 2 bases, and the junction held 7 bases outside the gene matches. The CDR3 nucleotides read TGCGCCAGCAGTGAGACCAGCGGGGTTTACACAGATACGCAGTATTTT. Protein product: CASSETSGVYTDTQYF.